Shown below are 29 T cell receptor beta chains from a single sample sequenced in a study of T cells after posttransplantation cyclophosphamide. The repertoire was sequenced with immunoSEQ multiplex PCR; TCRdb's copy has only in-frame clones and lacks some. The sample comprises tens of thousands of clones, over 85% of which are singletons, and approximately 2.7% rests with the top ten. Sequences were obtained from PBMCs. The receptors come from a woman in her twenties or thirties in good health and a related stem cell transplant donor.

The gene calls are TRBV2 and TRBJ1-1; D unclear. The germline V gene encodes CDR1 SNHLY and CDR2 FYNNEI. Deletions cut 8 bases from V and 8 bases from J, with 18 bases between. The CDR3 totals 13 residues. The CDR3 is CASGYRPGDEAFF. CDR3 DNA: TGTGCCAGCGGTTACCGACCAGGTGACGAAGCTTTCTTT.

This clone was seen a single time. The CDR3 region has the DNA TGTGCCAGCAGCTTAGCGTTCGGACAGGGAGTCGCAGGAGGCTACACCTTC. This encodes CASSLAFGQGVAGGYTF. The J gene is TRBJ1-2, the V gene TRBV7-9; TRBD1 aligns across 8 bases. Germline CDR1 is SEHNR and CDR2 is FQNEAQ (reference sequence). The CDR3 runs to 17 residues. V dropped 0 bases and J dropped 8; count of bases not matched to a gene: 14.

The genes are TRBV19 and TRBJ1-4; the D gene is possibly TRBD1 (5 bases). Germline V CDR1 and CDR2: LNHDA, SQIVND (reference sequence). This CDR3 is built from 15 residues. Trimming removed 3 bases at V and 7 bases at J, with 15 bases between. Here the CDR3 DNA reads TGTGCCAGTAGTATCGCGGCAGGGTCTGTTGAAAAACTGTTTTTT. Translated, it gives CASSIAAGSVEKLFF.

The V and J genes are TRBV7-2 and TRBJ1-5; possibly TRBD1 for D (5 bases). Germline V gives CDR1 SGHTA, CDR2 FQGNSA. V was shortened by 4 bases and J by 3 bases, with 13 bases between the two germline ends. This CDR3 has 15 residues. CDR3 loop: CASSSSPGPNQPQHF. The CDR3 coding sequence is TGTGCCAGCAGCTCATCTCCAGGGCCCAATCAGCCCCAGCATTTT.

The V gene is TRBV7-3, the J gene TRBJ2-3; maybe TRBD2 (6 bases). V was pared by 5 bases and J by 2 bases, with 11 bases between. The germline gives CDR1 SGHTA, CDR2 FQGTGA. This CDR3 is built from 14 residues. Here the CDR3 reads CASSQGLDTDTQYF. CDR3 DNA: TGTGCCAGCAGCCAGGGACTTGACACAGATACGCAGTATTTT.

The CDR3 DNA reads TGTGCCAGCAGCTTGGAGGGCATACAAGAGACCCAGTACTTC. The encoded protein is CASSLEGIQETQYF. The J gene is TRBJ2-5, the V gene TRBV5-6; D not resolved. Germline values: CDR1 SGHDT, CDR2 YYEEEE. V gave up 0 bases and J gave up 2 bases, with 8 bases separating them. This CDR3 is 14 amino acids long.

This chain connects TRBV7-2 to TRBJ2-1; D is unclear. CDR1 SGHTA and CDR2 FQGNSA come from the germline V gene. V lost 5 bases and J 9 bases, leaving 8 bases between the germline ends. The CDR3 totals 11 residues. For the CDR3, the DNA is TGTACCAGCAGCAAGACCACTGAGCAGTTCTTC. Its translation: CTSSKTTEQFF.

The gene calls are TRBV30 and TRBJ1-2; D remains ambiguous. Germline V gene lookup returns CDR1 GTSNPN and CDR2 SVGIG (reference sequence). CDR3 length equals 12 residues. The V and J ends lost 8 bases and 5 bases respectively, with 15 bases between them. CDR3 sequence: CARAIGWYGYTF. The CDR3 coding sequence is TGTGCCCGGGCGATAGGGTGGTATGGCTACACCTTC.

V and J are TRBV7-8 and TRBJ1-5; 7 positions match TRBD1. The germline CDR1 and CDR2 sequences are SGHVS and FQNEAQ. The length of the CDR3 is 13 residues. V lost 4 bases, J lost 7 bases, and 4 bases stayed unmatched. The CDR3 DNA is TGTGCCAGCAGCTACCAAGGGGGCCAGCCCCAGCATTTT. The encoded protein is CASSYQGGQPQHF.

This chain connects TRBV28 to TRBJ1-2; no reliable D call. The V end lost 5 bases, the J end lost 2 bases, and 9 bases lay between the germline ends. Germline V gene data show CDR1 as MDHEN and CDR2 as SYDVKM. The CDR3 extends over 13 amino acids. Here the CDR3 reads CASSNIGNYGYTF. In DNA form, the CDR3 reads TGTGCCAGCAGTAATATAGGAAACTATGGCTACACCTTC.

This clone came up once. The V call is TRBV19, the J call TRBJ1-2; 7 bases match TRBD1. The germline CDR1 and CDR2 sequences are LNHDA and SQIVND (reference sequence). This CDR3 is built from 13 residues. J was trimmed by 8 bases and V by 6 bases; bases with no gene match: 9. The CDR3 DNA reads as TGTGCCAGTAGCGGGGACAGCTTGGGCGGCTACACCTTC. Residues: CASSGDSLGGYTF.

The chain is built from TRBV27 and TRBJ1-2, with 7 nucleotides matching TRBD1. Germline V gene sequence: CDR1 MNHEY, CDR2 SMNVEV (reference sequence). This CDR3 is 13 amino acids long. V was pared by 5 bases and J by 7 bases, with 7 bases of the junction left unmatched. CDR3 sequence (DNA): TGTGCCAGCAGTCATACAGGGGTGGCTGGCTACACCTTC. This gives the protein CASSHTGVAGYTF.

Only one count was recorded for this clone. The chain uses TRBV11-2 and TRBJ1-4; D remains ambiguous. Germline CDR1 and CDR2: SGHAT and FQNNGV. Between the trimmed V and J ends, which lost 5 bases and 8 bases, there was a span of 15 bases. The CDR3 sequence is 14 residues long. Here the CDR3 DNA reads TGTGCCAGCAGCCGACGGGGAAGTAAGGAAAAACTGTTTTTT. Protein product: CASSRRGSKEKLFF. The variable domain in full, with the rest retrieved from reference TRBV11-2 and TRBJ1-4, is EAGVAQSPRYKIIEKRQSVAFWCNPISGHATLYWYQQILGQGPKLLIQFQNNGVVDDSQLPKDRFSAERLKGVDSTLKIQPAKLEDSAVYLCASSRRGSKEKLFFGSGTQLSVL.

The chain carries TRBV10-3 and TRBJ1-5; D uncertain. This CDR3 contains 12 residues. Germline CDR1 and CDR2: ENHRY and SYGVKD. Deletions cut 2 bases from V and 3 bases from J, with 2 bases between. Here the CDR3 DNA reads TGTGCCATCAGTGAGAACAATCAGCCCCAGCATTTT. Its translation: CAISENNQPQHF.

The chain is built from TRBV6-6 and TRBJ1-1; D uncertain. The CDR3 contains 13 residues. The germline V gene has CDR1 MNHNY and CDR2 SVGAGI (reference sequence). The V end was cut by 6 bases, the J end by 0 bases, with 8 bases between. The CDR3 DNA reads as TGTGCCAGCAGCCTGACATTGAACACTGAAGCTTTCTTT. This codes for CASSLTLNTEAFF.

This clone was seen a single time. V usage is TRBV5-1 and J usage is TRBJ2-5; 11 bases line up with TRBD2. Germline V lookup: CDR1 SGHRS, CDR2 YFSETQ. There are 17 residues in the CDR3. Unmatched junction bases numbered 11, after V lost 2 bases and J lost 5 bases. CDR3: CASSFASGGFFVETQYF. As DNA, the CDR3 is TGCGCCAGCAGCTTTGCTAGCGGGGGGTTCTTTGTCGAGACCCAGTACTTC.

The chain recombines TRBV6-6 with TRBJ2-1; possibly TRBD1 or TRBD2 for D (5 bases each). Germline V gene sequence: CDR1 MNHNY, CDR2 SVGAGI (reference sequence). The CDR3 sequence is 16 residues long. Trimming removed 5 bases from V and 3 bases from J, with 17 bases in between. The chain's CDR3 is CASSQPPGAGYNEQFF. The CDR3 nucleotides read TGTGCCAGCAGTCAGCCCCCCGGGGCGGGCTACAATGAGCAGTTCTTC.

V and J are TRBV7-2 and TRBJ2-7, with D possibly matching TRBD1 (6 bases). Between the trimmed V and J ends, which lost 2 bases and 9 bases, there was a span of 11 bases. CDR1 SGHTA and CDR2 FQGNSA come from the germline V gene. The CDR3 is 12 residues long. The CDR3: CASSLMGAGQYF. The CDR3 DNA reads as TGTGCCAGCAGCTTAATGGGGGCCGGGCAGTACTTC.

The gene calls are TRBV19 and TRBJ2-1; 9 nucleotides line up with TRBD1. CDR1 is LNHDA and CDR2 is SQIVND in the germline V gene (reference sequence). CDR3 length: 20 amino acids. Germline trimming cut 3 bases from V and 0 bases from J; bases unmatched to any gene: 15. The CDR3 DNA sequence: TGTGCCAGTAGTATTGGAAGGGACAGGGTTTTCTTCAGCTCCTACAATGAGCAGTTCTTC. Translating gives CASSIGRDRVFFSSYNEQFF.

The rearrangement uses TRBV7-2 and TRBJ2-7, with D possibly TRBD2 on 5 matching bases. Germline V gives CDR1 SGHTA, CDR2 FQGNSA. Deletions cut 2 bases from V and 1 base from J, with 9 bases between. The CDR3 spans 14 residues. The CDR3 DNA reads as TGTGCCAGCAGCTTATCGGGAATATCCTACGAGCAGTACTTC. It encodes CASSLSGISYEQYF.

The V gene is TRBV9, the J gene TRBJ2-2; 9 bases are shared with TRBD2. The CDR3 totals 17 residues. V gave up 0 bases and J gave up 4 bases; unmatched junction bases: 7. The germline gives CDR1 SGDLS, CDR2 YYNGEE. DNA of the CDR3: TGTGCCAGCAGCGTAGGTGCGGGGGGGCCGGGCACCGGGGAGCTGTTTTTT. It yields the protein CASSVGAGGPGTGELFF.

The CDR3 spells CASFGGGLSGFYGYTF. The CDR3 region has the DNA TGTGCCAGCTTCGGGGGCGGTTTGAGTGGGTTTTATGGCTACACCTTC. The chain employs TRBV27 and TRBJ1-2, with a tentative D call TRBD1 (6 bases). V lost 8 bases, J lost 5 bases, and 24 bases lay in between. CDR1 is MNHEY, CDR2 SMNVEV, per germline (reference sequence). This CDR3 contains 16 residues.

This chain joins TRBV29-1 and TRBJ1-1; perhaps TRBD1 as D (6 bases). The CDR3 covers 13 residues. The germline V gene has CDR1 SQVTM and CDR2 ANQGSEA. Trimming removed 4 bases from V and 1 base from J, with 10 bases in between. CDR3 loop: CSVARGQNTEAFF. In nucleotides, the CDR3 is TGCAGCGTTGCTCGGGGACAGAACACTGAAGCTTTCTTT.

The V and J genes are TRBV4-1 and TRBJ1-3; D unclear. The CDR3 length is 14 residues. Trimming left V 0 bases short and J 4 bases short, with 7 bases between. Germline V gene sequence: CDR1 MGHRA, CDR2 YSYEKL. The DNA of the CDR3 is TGCGCCAGCAGCCAAGACAGCGCGGGAAACACCATATATTTT. This codes for CASSQDSAGNTIYF.

The chain has TRBV4-3 and TRBJ2-3, with TRBD2 matching 9 bases. Losses at the gene ends were 3 bases for V and 2 bases for J; bases not matched to a gene: 12. Germline assignment: CDR1 LGHNA and CDR2 YSLEER. This CDR3 is built from 18 residues. This CDR3 reads CASSQGTSTSRFTDTQYF. The CDR3 region has the DNA TGCGCCAGCAGCCAGGGGACTAGCACAAGCCGATTCACAGATACGCAGTATTTT.

The V call is TRBV9, the J call TRBJ1-3; D not certain. Looked up from germline, CDR1 is SGDLS and CDR2 is YYNGEE. The CDR3 totals 13 residues. V was trimmed by 0 bases and J by 10 bases, leaving 11 bases between them. This CDR3 is CASSVEFPGTIYF. DNA for the CDR3: TGTGCCAGCAGCGTAGAATTTCCCGGGACCATATATTTT.

The chain has TRBV5-4 and TRBJ1-1; D is undetermined. V lost 3 bases and J lost 1, with 13 bases in between. Germline CDR1 SGHNT, CDR2 YYREEE (reference sequence). The CDR3 loop spans 15 amino acids. The DNA for the CDR3 is TGTGCCAGCAGCTCCAGACATGAGGGGAACACTGAAGCTTTCTTT. Protein: CASSSRHEGNTEAFF.

This clone was seen only once. The V and J genes are TRBV19 and TRBJ1-2, with D possibly matching TRBD1 (5 bases). The CDR3 consists of 15 residues. V lost 3 bases, J lost 3 bases, and 14 bases lay in between. CDR1 LNHDA and CDR2 SQIVND come from the germline V gene (reference sequence). This CDR3 is CASSMSPAGYYGYTF. In DNA form, the CDR3 reads TGTGCCAGTAGTATGTCCCCGGCAGGGTACTATGGCTACACCTTC.

V is TRBV9 and J is TRBJ1-2; no definite D call. CDR1 and CDR2 (germline): SGDLS, YYNGEE. V was trimmed by 0 bases and J by 5 bases, leaving 11 bases between them. The CDR3 covers 14 residues. CDR3 residues: CASSVGWGIYGYTF. The CDR3, as DNA: TGTGCCAGCAGCGTAGGTTGGGGTATATATGGCTACACCTTC.